Sequencing of this T cell receptor beta chain was carried out in a study of blood T cell repertoires in COVID-19 (dated by TCRdb to the early 2020s). About the full investigation: Samples from collaborators originated in the United States, Italy and Spain and spanned both the acute and convalescent phases of COVID-19. A de-identified subject ID, COVID-19 status, age in years and sex were almost always included in the sample metadata. The dataset comprised deeply sampled blood TCRbeta repertoires from subjects exposed to, actively infected with, or recovered from COVID-19. The prospective study material was composed of cDNA or gDNA derived from T cells, B-cell-depleted T cells, or PBMCs. The repertoires were released in a freely available public database intended as a resource for research on the immune response to SARS-CoV-2. The samples were drawn from the first 160 participants of the ongoing ImmuneRACE study and from some 1,300 subjects provided by 6 global collaborators. Where available, HLA class I and class II types were obtained from metadata supplied by the sample provider rather than from assay-based typing.

TCRbeta CDR3 regions were amplified from genomic DNA using the immunoSEQ Assay, a bias-controlled multiplex PCR. Processing in the source paper ran as follows. The number of nucleated cells in each sample was estimated by amplification of reference gene primers within the assay. To quantify the absolute abundance of each unique TCRbeta CDR3 rearrangement, sequence reads were collapsed and filtered. For each sample, productive Simpson clonality was calculated as the square root of Simpson's diversity index across productive rearrangements. TCRdb mirrors the immuneACCESS table, restricted to in-frame sequences. Some clones are absent from its copies; in checked studies, under half trace to an unresolved V gene, and the reason for the others is unknown. V and J calls and clone size are copied from that table; D and trimming were computed from the DNA. The sample table lists under 90,000 clones, 70% to 85% of them with a count of one. The ten largest clones take up 4.5% to 6% of the sample.

About this clone itself: There is no known antigen for this receptor. No much larger clonotype is one base removed from it; base qualities were not supplied.

Whole blood was collected in K2EDTA tubes by collaborating institutions according to the institutions' own protocols. For TCRbeta analysis, collaborator samples were shipped as frozen whole blood, as isolated PBMCs, or as DNA extracted from either sample type. The CDR3 contains 18 residues, cysteine and phenylalanine counted. CDR3 DNA only is kept here, 54 bases in frame from base 1. The germline V and J ends show losses of 6 bases and 0 bases respectively, and no gene match explains 17 bases of the junction. CDR1 and CDR2, per the germline V gene (reference sequence), are MNHEY and SMNVEV. Broader findings and caveats from the paper: Clinical and demographic metadata were provided uncurated, with the amount varying by source and participant.

The TCR was taken from a man between 45 and 60 years old with active or convalescent COVID-19. The rearrangement combines TRBV27 with TRBJ2-7, with TRBD2 identical over 7 junction bases. The specimen was peripheral blood. The DNA sequence is as follows: TGTGCCAGCAGATCATATGTCGATTGGGGGGGAACCTCCTACGAGCAGTACTTC. This encodes CASRSYVDWGGTSYEQYF.